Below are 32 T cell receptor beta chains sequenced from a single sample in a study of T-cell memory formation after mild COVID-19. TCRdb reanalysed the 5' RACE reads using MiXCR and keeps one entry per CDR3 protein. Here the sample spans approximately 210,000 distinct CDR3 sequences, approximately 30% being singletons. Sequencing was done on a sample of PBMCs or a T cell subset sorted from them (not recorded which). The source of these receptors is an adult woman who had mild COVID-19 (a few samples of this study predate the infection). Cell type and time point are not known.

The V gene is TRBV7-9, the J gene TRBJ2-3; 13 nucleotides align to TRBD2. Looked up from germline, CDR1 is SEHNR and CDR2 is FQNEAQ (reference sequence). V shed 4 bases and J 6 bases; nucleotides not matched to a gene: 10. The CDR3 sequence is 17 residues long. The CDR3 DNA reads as TGTGCCAGCAGCTCCAACCCACTACTAGCGGGAGGGGATACGCAGTATTTT. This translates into CASSSNPLLAGGDTQYF.

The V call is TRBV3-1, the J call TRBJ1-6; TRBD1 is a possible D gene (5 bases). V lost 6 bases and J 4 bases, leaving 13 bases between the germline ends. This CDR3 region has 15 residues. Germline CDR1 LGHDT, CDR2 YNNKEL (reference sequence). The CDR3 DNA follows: TGTGCCAGCAGTCTGACAGTTTCTTATAATTCACCCCTCCACTTT. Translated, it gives CASSLTVSYNSPLHF.

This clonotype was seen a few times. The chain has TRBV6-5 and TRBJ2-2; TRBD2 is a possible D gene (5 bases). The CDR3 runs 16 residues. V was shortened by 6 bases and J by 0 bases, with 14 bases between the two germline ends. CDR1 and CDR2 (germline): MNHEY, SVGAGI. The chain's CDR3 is CASSSGLSANTGELFF. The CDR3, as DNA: TGTGCCAGCAGCTCCGGACTTAGCGCGAACACCGGGGAGCTGTTTTTT.

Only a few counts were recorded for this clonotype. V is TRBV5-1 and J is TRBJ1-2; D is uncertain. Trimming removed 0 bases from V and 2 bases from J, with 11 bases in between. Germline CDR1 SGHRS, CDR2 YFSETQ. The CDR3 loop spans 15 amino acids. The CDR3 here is CASSLESRENYGYTF. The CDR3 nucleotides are TGCGCCAGCAGCTTGGAAAGTCGGGAAAACTATGGCTACACCTTC.

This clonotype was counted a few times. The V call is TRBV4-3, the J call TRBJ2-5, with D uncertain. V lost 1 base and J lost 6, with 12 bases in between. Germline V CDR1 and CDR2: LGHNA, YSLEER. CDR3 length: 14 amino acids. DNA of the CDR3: TGCGCCAGCAGCCAAGCGGGTGCCTCGAAGACCCAGTACTTC. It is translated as CASSQAGASKTQYF.

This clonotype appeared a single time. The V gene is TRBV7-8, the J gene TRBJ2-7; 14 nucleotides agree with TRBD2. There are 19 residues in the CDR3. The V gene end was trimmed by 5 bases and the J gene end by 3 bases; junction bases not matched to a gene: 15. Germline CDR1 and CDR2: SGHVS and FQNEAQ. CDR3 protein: CASSPTPTSGGGLLYEQYF. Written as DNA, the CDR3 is TGTGCCAGCAGCCCGACCCCGACTAGCGGGGGGGGACTACTCTACGAGCAGTACTTC.

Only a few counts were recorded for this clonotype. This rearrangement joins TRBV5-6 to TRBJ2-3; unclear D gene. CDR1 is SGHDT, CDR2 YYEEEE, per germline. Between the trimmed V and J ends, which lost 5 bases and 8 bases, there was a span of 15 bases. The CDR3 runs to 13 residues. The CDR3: CASRFGTSATQYF. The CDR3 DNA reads TGTGCCAGCAGGTTCGGAACTTCAGCTACGCAGTATTTT.

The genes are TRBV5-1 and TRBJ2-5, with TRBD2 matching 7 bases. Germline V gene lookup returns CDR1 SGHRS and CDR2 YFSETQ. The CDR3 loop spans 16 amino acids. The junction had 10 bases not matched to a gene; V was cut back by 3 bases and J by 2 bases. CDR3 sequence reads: CASSWGLSESQETQYF. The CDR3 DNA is TGCGCCAGCAGCTGGGGACTATCGGAGAGTCAAGAGACCCAGTACTTC.

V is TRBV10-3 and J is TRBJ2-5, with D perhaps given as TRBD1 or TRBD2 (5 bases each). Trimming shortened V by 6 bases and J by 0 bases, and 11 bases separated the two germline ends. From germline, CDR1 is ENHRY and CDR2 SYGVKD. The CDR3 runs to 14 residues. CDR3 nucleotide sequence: TGTGCCATCAGAGAGGGACGGCACCAAGAGACCCAGTACTTC. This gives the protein CAIREGRHQETQYF.

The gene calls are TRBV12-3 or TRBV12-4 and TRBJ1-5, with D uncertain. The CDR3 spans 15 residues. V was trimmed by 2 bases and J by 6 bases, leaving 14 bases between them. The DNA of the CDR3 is TGTGCCAGCAGTTTAAATTTGGGTCCTATTCAGCCCCAGCATTTT. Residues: CASSLNLGPIQPQHF.

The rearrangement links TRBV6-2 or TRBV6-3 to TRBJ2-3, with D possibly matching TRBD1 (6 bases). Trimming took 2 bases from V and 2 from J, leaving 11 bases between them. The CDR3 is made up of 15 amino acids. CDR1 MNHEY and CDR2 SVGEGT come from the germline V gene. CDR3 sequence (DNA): TGTGCCAGCAGTTACGACAGGCAACACACAGATACGCAGTATTTT. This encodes CASSYDRQHTDTQYF.

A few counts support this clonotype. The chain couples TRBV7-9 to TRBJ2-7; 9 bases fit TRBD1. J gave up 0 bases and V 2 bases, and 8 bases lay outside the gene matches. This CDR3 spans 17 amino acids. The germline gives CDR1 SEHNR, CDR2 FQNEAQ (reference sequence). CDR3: CASSLQGQGASSYEQYF. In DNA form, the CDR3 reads TGTGCCAGCAGCTTACAGGGACAGGGCGCTAGCTCCTACGAGCAGTACTTC.

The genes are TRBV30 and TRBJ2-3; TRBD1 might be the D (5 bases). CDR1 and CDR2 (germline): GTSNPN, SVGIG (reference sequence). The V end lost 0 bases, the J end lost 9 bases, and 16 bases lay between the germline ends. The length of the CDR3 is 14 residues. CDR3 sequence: CAWSVQAGVTTQYF. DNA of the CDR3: TGTGCCTGGAGTGTACAGGCTGGGGTCACAACGCAGTATTTT.

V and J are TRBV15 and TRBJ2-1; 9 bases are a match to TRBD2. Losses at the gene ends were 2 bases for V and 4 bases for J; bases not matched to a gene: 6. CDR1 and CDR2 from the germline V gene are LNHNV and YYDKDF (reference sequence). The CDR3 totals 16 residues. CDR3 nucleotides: TGTGCCACCAGCAGACGGCGGGAGGGCGGTTACAATGAGCAGTTCTTC. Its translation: CATSRRREGGYNEQFF.

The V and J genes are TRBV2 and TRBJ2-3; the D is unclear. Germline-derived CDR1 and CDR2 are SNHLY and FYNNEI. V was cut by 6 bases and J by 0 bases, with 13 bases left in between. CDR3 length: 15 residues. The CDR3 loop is CASSPTPLSTDTQYF. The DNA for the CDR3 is TGTGCCAGCAGCCCAACACCATTGAGCACAGATACGCAGTATTTT.

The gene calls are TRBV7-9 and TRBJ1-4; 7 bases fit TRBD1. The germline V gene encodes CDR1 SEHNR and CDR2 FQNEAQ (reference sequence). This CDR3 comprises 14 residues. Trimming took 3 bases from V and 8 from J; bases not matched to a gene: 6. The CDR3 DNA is TGTGCCAGCAGCTTGACAGGGTCTCAGGAAAAACTGTTTTTT. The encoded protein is CASSLTGSQEKLFF.

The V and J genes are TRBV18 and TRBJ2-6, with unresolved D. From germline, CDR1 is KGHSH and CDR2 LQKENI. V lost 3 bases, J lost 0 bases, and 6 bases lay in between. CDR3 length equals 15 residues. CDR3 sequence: CASSPERSGANVLTF. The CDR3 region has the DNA TGTGCCAGCTCACCCGAGCGCTCTGGGGCCAACGTCCTGACTTTC.

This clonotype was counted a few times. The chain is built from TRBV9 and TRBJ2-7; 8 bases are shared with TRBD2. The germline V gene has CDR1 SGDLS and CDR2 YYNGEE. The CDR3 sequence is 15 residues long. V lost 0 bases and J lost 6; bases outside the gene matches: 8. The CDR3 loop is CASSVDAGGGSEQYF. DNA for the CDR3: TGTGCCAGCAGCGTAGACGCGGGAGGTGGCTCCGAGCAGTACTTC.

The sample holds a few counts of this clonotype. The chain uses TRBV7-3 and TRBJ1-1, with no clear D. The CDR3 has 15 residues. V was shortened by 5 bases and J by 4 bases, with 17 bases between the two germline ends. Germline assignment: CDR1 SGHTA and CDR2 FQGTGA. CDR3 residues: CASSENGNEGTEAFF. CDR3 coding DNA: TGTGCCAGCAGCGAAAACGGGAATGAAGGCACTGAAGCTTTCTTT.

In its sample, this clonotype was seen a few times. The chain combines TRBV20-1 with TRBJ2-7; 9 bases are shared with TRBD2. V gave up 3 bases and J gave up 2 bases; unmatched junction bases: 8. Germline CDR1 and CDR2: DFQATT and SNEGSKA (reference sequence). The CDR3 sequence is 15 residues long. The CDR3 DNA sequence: TGCAGTGCTAGGCCTTCCGGCGGGAGGGCCTACGAGCAGTACTTC. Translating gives CSARPSGGRAYEQYF.

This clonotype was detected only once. The CDR3 region has the DNA TGTGCCAGTAGTCCATTCGGACAGGGAGACCAAGCCAAACTGTTTTTT. Its translation is CASSPFGQGDQAKLFF. V and J are TRBV19 and TRBJ1-4; 8 bases line up with TRBD1. CDR1 is LNHDA, CDR2 SQIVND, per germline (reference sequence). The CDR3 sequence is 16 residues long. Losses at the gene ends were 5 bases for V and 11 bases for J; bases not matched to a gene: 16.

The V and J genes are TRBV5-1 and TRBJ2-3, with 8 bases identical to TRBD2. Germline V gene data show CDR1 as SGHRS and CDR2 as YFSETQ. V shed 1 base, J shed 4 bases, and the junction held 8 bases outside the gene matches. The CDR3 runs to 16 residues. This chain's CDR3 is CASSLNSGIPPDTQYF. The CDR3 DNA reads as TGCGCCAGCAGCTTGAATAGCGGGATCCCTCCAGATACGCAGTATTTT.

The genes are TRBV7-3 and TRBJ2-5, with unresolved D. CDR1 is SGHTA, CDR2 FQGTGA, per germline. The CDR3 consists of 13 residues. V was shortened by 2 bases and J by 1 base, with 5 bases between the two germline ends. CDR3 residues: CASSLVPQETQYF. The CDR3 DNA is TGTGCCAGCAGCTTAGTCCCCCAAGAGACCCAGTACTTC.

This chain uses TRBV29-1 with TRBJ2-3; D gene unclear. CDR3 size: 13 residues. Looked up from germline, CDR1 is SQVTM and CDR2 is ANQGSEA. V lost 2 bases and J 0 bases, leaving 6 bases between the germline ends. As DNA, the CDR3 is TGCAGCGTTGAAAAAGGCAGCACAGATACGCAGTATTTT. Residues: CSVEKGSTDTQYF.

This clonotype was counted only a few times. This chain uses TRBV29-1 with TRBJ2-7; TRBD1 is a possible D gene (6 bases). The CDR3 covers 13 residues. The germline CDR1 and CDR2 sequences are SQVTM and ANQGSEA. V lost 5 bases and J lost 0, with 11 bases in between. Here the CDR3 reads CSVKTGYSYEQYF. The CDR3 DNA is TGCAGCGTTAAGACAGGTTACTCCTACGAGCAGTACTTC.

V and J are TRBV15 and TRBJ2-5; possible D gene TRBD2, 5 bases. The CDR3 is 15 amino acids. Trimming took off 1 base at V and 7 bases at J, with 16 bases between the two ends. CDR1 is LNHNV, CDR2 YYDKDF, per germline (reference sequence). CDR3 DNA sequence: TGTGCCACCAGCAGAGCCGTGGAGCCCGGAGGGACCCAGTACTTC. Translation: CATSRAVEPGGTQYF.

CDR3 sequence reads: CASSLSPGDTGELFF. In DNA form, the CDR3 reads TGTGCCAGCAGCCTCTCCCCCGGGGACACCGGGGAGCTGTTTTTT. The gene calls are TRBV14 and TRBJ2-2; D may be TRBD2 (5 bases). Germline loops: CDR1 SGHDN, CDR2 FVKESK. V gave up 4 bases and J gave up 3 bases, with 12 bases separating them. The length of the CDR3 is 15 residues.

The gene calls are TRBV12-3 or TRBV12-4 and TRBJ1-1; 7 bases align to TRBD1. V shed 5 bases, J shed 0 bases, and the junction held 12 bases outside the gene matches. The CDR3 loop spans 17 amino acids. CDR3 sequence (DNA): TGTGCCAGCAGTGCCGACAGGGACTTCGCTATGAACACTGAAGCTTTCTTT. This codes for CASSADRDFAMNTEAFF.

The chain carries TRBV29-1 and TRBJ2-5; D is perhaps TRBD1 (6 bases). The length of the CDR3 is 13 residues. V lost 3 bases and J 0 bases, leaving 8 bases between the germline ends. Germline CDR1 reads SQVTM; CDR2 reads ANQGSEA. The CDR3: CSVDDRNQETQYF. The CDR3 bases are TGCAGCGTTGACGACAGGAACCAAGAGACCCAGTACTTC.

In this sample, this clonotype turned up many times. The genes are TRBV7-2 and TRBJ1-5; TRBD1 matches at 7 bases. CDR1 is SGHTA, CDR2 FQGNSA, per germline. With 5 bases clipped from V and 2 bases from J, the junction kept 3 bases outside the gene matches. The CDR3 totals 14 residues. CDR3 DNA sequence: TGTGCCAGCAGCCCAGGGGGAGGCAATCAGCCCCAGCATTTT. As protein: CASSPGGGNQPQHF.

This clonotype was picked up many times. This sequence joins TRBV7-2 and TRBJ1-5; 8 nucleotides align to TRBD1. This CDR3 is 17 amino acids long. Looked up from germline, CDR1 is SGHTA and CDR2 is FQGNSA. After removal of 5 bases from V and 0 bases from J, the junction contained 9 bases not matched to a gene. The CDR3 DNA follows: TGTGCCAGCAGCGATACCCTACAGGGGGATAGCAATCAGCCCCAGCATTTT. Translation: CASSDTLQGDSNQPQHF.

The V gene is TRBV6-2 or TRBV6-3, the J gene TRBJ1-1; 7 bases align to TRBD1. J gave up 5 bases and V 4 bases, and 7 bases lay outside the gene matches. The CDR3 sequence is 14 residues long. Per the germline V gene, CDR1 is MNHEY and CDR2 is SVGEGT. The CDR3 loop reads CASSSDRVRTEAFF. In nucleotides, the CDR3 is TGTGCCAGCAGTTCAGACAGGGTGAGGACTGAAGCTTTCTTT.